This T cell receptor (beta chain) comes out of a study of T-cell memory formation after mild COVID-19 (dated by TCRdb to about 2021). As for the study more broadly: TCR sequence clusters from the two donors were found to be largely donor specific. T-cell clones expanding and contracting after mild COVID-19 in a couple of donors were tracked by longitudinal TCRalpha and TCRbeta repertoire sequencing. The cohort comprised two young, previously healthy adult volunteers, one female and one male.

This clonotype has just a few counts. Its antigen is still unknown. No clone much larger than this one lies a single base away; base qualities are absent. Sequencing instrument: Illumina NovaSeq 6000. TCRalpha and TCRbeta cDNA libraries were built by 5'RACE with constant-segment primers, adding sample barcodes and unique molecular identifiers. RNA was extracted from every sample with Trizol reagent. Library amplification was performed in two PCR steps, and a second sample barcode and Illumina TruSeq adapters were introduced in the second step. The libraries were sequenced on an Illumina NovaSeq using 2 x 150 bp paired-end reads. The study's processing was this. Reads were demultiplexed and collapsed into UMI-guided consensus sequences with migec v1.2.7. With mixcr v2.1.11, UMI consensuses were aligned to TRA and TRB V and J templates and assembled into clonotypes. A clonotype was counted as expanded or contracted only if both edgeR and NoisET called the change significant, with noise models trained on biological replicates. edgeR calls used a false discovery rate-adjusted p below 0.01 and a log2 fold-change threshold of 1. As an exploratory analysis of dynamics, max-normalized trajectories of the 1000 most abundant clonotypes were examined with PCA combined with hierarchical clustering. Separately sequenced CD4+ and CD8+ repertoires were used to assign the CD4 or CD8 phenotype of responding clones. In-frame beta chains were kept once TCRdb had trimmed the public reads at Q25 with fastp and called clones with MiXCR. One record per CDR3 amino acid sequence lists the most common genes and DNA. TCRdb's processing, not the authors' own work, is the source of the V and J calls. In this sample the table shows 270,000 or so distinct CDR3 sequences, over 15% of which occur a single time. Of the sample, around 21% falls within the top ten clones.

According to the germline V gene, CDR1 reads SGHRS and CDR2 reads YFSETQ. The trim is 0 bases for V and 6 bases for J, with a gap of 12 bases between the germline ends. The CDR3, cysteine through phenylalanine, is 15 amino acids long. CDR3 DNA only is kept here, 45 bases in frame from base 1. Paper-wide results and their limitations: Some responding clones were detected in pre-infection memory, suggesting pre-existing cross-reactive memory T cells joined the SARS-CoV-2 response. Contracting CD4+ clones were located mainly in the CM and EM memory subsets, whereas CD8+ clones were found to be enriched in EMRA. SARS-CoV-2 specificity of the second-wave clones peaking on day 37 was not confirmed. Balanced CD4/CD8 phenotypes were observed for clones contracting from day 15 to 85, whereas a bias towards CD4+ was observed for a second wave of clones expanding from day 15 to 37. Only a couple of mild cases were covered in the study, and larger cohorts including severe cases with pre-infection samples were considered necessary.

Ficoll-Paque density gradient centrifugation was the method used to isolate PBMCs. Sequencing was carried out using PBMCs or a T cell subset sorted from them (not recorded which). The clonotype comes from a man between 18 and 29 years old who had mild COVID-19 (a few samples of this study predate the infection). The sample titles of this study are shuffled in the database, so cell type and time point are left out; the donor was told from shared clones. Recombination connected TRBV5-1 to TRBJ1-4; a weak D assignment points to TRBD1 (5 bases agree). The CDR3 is CASSLVGLWDEKLFF. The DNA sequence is TGCGCCAGCAGCTTGGTGGGGCTTTGGGATGAAAAACTGTTTTTT.